The rows below give T cell receptor beta chains drawn from one sample of a study of beta chain features in type 1 diabetes. Libraries were prepared by immunoSEQ multiplex PCR; TCRdb keeps only in-frame clonotypes and omits some of them. The data contain about 360,000 clones, over 10% of them singletons. Sequenced sample: naive CD4+ T cells from blood. Receptors were obtained from a man between 18 and 35 years old in good health. Both conserved end residues are part of each CDR3. The D gene is left open where the match is weak. Size is omitted from some rows. Given values are once, few, many or a class for expanded clones.

d_call,clone_size,j_call,v_call,cdr3_length,cdr3_aa,cdr3_nt
TRBD2,few,TRBJ2-4,TRBV18,16,CASSSASVAGYNIQYF,TGTGCCAGCTCGTCGGCCTCCGTAGCGGGGTACAACATTCAGTACTTC
TRBD1,.,TRBJ1-1,TRBV7-2,13,CASSLQGPTEAFF,TGTGCCAGCAGCCTACAGGGGCCCACTGAAGCTTTCTTT
.,few,TRBJ2-3,TRBV6-5,13,CASFTGSTDTQYF,TGTGCCAGCTTTACAGGTAGCACAGATACGCAGTATTTT
.,few,TRBJ2-4,TRBV9,15,CASSVDGTVKNIQYF,TGTGCCAGCAGCGTAGACGGGACTGTCAAAAACATTCAGTACTTC
.,.,TRBJ1-5,TRBV7-9,16,CASSLETSFSNQPQHF,TGTGCCAGCAGCTTAGAAACATCCTTTAGCAATCAGCCCCAGCATTTT
.,few,TRBJ2-1,TRBV7-9,11,CASPRYDEQFF,TGTGCCAGCCCCCGGTACGATGAGCAGTTCTTC
.,.,TRBJ2-1,TRBV5-6,13,CASSLDYYNEQFF,TGTGCCAGCAGCCTGGACTATTACAATGAGCAGTTCTTC
TRBD1,.,TRBJ1-2,TRBV28,12,CASTLPDRVYTF,TGTGCCAGCACCCTTCCGGACAGGGTCTACACCTTC
TRBD1,.,TRBJ1-5,TRBV5-1,15,CASSPRTGADQPQHF,TGCGCCAGCAGCCCCAGGACAGGGGCTGATCAGCCCCAGCATTTT
TRBD2,.,TRBJ2-1,TRBV2,15,CASREGLAGGYEQFF,TGTGCCAGCAGAGAGGGACTAGCGGGAGGGTATGAGCAGTTCTTC
TRBD2,few,TRBJ2-5,TRBV10-3,13,CAIRTSGIETQYF,TGTGCCATCAGGACTAGCGGGATAGAGACCCAGTACTTC
TRBD2,few,TRBJ2-5,TRBV29-1,16,CSVVHSGLVGQETQYF,TGCAGCGTTGTCCACTCGGGACTAGTGGGACAAGAGACCCAGTACTTC
.,.,TRBJ1-1,TRBV11-3,14,CASSLGGSNTEAFF,TGTGCCAGCAGCTTAGGAGGTTCGAACACTGAAGCTTTCTTT
.,.,TRBJ1-1,TRBV30,12,CAWSVNGEGAFF,TGTGCCTGGAGTGTAAACGGCGAGGGAGCTTTCTTT
.,.,TRBJ2-7,TRBV6-5,13,CASFPGPGGEQYF,TGTGCCAGCTTCCCGGGACCCGGGGGCGAGCAGTACTTC
.,.,TRBJ1-5,TRBV6-5,15,CASSYRGPSNQPQHF,TGTGCCAGCAGTTATCGAGGGCCTAGCAATCAGCCCCAGCATTTT
TRBD1,.,TRBJ1-1,TRBV10-3,14,CAISPGTGPTEAFF,TGTGCCATCAGCCCTGGGACAGGGCCCACTGAAGCTTTCTTT
TRBD1,.,TRBJ1-1,TRBV28,14,CASSTTGVQTEAFF,TGTGCCAGCAGTACCACAGGGGTACAAACTGAAGCTTTCTTT
TRBD1,.,TRBJ1-1,TRBV9,15,CASSVGQGTNTEAFF,TGTGCCAGCAGCGTAGGACAGGGCACGAACACTGAAGCTTTCTTT
.,.,TRBJ2-1,TRBV28,11,CASSLGREQFF,TGTGCCAGCAGTTTAGGTCGGGAGCAGTTCTTC
TRBD1,few,TRBJ1-2,TRBV7-9,15,CASRHEGQGNYGYTF,TGTGCCAGCAGACACGAAGGACAGGGGAACTATGGCTACACCTTC
.,few,TRBJ1-6,TRBV19,15,CASSIGSRDNSPLHF,TGTGCCAGTAGTATAGGGTCACGGGATAATTCACCCCTCCACTTT
TRBD2,few,TRBJ2-4,TRBV6-1,19,CASSEGLTSGARAKNIQYF,TGTGCCAGCAGTGAAGGGCTCACTAGCGGGGCCCGAGCCAAAAACATTCAGTACTTC
TRBD1,.,TRBJ1-3,TRBV9,16,CASSVKTGYEGNTIYF,TGTGCCAGCAGCGTTAAGACAGGGTACGAGGGAAACACCATATATTTT